This T cell receptor (beta chain) was recorded in a study of T-cell memory formation after mild COVID-19 (dated by TCRdb to about 2021). Broadly, across the study: Most TCR sequence clusters were specific to one of the two donors. Longitudinal TCRalpha and TCRbeta repertoire sequencing tracked T-cell clones expanding and contracting after mild COVID-19 in a couple of donors. Two young, previously healthy adult volunteers made up the cohort, one male and one female. The paper's findings and limits, for the study overall: Contracting CD4+ clones were located mainly in the CM and EM memory subsets, whereas CD8+ clones were found to be enriched in EMRA. The study included only a couple of mild cases, and larger cohorts that include severe cases with pre-infection samples were judged to be necessary. Clones contracting from day 15 to 85 had balanced CD4/CD8 phenotypes, while a second wave expanding from day 15 to 37 was biased towards CD4+. Some responding clones were detected in pre-infection memory, which suggested that pre-existing cross-reactive memory T cells had joined the SARS-CoV-2 response. The second-wave clones that peaked on day 37 were not confirmed to be SARS-CoV-2 specific.

The sample was run on an Illumina NovaSeq 6000. cDNA libraries for TCRalpha and TCRbeta were prepared by 5'RACE using constant-segment primers, with sample barcodes and unique molecular identifiers added. Trizol reagent was used to extract RNA from every sample. Library amplification was performed in two PCR steps, and a second sample barcode and Illumina TruSeq adapters were introduced in the second step. The libraries were sequenced on an Illumina NovaSeq using 2 x 150 bp paired-end reads. The authors' pipeline ran thus. Reads were demultiplexed and collapsed into UMI-guided consensus sequences with migec v1.2.7. Using mixcr v2.1.11, UMI consensuses were aligned to TRA and TRB V and J templates and then assembled into clonotypes. A clonotype was counted as expanded or contracted only if both edgeR and NoisET called the change significant, with noise models trained on biological replicates. For edgeR calls, a false discovery rate-adjusted p below 0.01 and a log2 fold-change threshold of 1 were applied. As an exploratory analysis of dynamics, max-normalized trajectories of the 1000 most abundant clonotypes were examined by PCA with hierarchical clustering. Each responding clone was given a CD4 or CD8 phenotype based on the CD4+ and CD8+ repertoires, which had been sequenced separately. The raw public reads went through TCRdb reprocessing: fastp at Q25, MiXCR clone calling, in-frame beta chains kept. Identical CDR3 proteins give one entry, which carries the most common genes and DNA. TCRdb's processing, not the study's, gives the V and J calls here. The sample records a few hundred thousand distinct CDR3 sequences, 20% to 25% of which are singletons. Of the sample, around 13% falls within the top ten clones.

The CDR3 holds 16 amino acids from the cysteine to the phenylalanine. Of all the DNA, just the CDR3 is kept, 48 bases in frame from base 1. The germline V gene encodes CDR1 SGHVS and CDR2 FQNEAQ. At the junction V is shortened by 5 bases and J by 9 bases, with 23 bases in between. About this clonotype: Its specific antigen is unknown. Base quality data are lacking; no much larger clone is found one base away.

PBMCs were isolated by Ficoll-Paque density gradient centrifugation. The receptor's source is an adult woman who had mild COVID-19 (a few samples of this study predate the infection). The sample titles of this study are shuffled in the database, so cell type and time point are left out; the donor was told from shared clones. The V gene is TRBV7-8 and the J gene is TRBJ2-1; matching of 6 bases hints at TRBD2 as the D gene. The specimen sequenced was PBMCs or a T cell subset sorted from them (not recorded which). The nucleotide sequence is given as TGTGCCAGCAGCCCACGAACTAGCCTGCTCCCTCGTGAGCAGTTCTTC. It is translated as CASSPRTSLLPREQFF. When the CDR3 is completed using the reference TRBV7-8 and TRBJ2-1 genes on either side, the full variable domain is GAGVSQSPRYKVAKRGQDVALRCDPISGHVSLFWYQQALGQGPEFLTYFQNEAQLDKSGLPSDRFFAERPEGSVSTLKIQRTQQEDSAVYLCASSPRTSLLPREQFFGPGTRLTVL.